This T cell receptor beta chain was captured in a study of T-cell memory formation after mild COVID-19. Looking at the study overall: TCR clusters were mostly confined to one donor each. Study results and caveats: The appearance of some responding clones in pre-infection memory suggested that cross-reactive memory joined. Clones which contracted sat mainly in CM and EM if CD4+, and in EMRA if CD8+.

This clonotype has only a few counts. The antigen is undetermined. Amplification by 5'RACE using constant-segment primers produced TCR alpha and TCR beta cDNA libraries that carried sample barcodes and UMIs. TCRdb analysed the 5' RACE reads with MiXCR anew, one entry per CDR3 protein. The sample has approximately 440,000 distinct CDR3 sequences, around 19% seen once. This CDR3 has 15 amino acids. The V gene's germline CDR1 is KGHSH and CDR2 LQKENI. The V and J ends lost 3 bases and 6 bases respectively, with 16 bases between them. This clonotype was obtained from an adult woman who had mild COVID-19 (a few samples of this study predate the infection). Cell type and time point are not known. The rearrangement links TRBV18 to TRBJ2-3; no definite D call. Sequenced sample: PBMCs or a T cell subset sorted from them (not recorded which). The CDR3 region is CASSPSYLESDTQYF. DNA for the CDR3: TGTGCCAGCTCACCTTCTTATCTGGAATCGGATACGCAGTATTTT.